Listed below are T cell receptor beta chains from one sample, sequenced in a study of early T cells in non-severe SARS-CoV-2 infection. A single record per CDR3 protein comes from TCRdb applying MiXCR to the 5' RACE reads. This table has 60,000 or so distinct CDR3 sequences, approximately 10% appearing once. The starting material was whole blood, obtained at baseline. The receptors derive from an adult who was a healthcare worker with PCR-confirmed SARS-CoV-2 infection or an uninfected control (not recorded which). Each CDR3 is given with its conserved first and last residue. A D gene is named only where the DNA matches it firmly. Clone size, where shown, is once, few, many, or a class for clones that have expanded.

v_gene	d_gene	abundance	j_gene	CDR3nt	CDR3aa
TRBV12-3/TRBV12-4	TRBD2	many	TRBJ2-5	TGTGCCAGCAGTTGGGAGCGGGGGAAACAAGAGACCCAGTACTTC	CASSWERGKQETQYF
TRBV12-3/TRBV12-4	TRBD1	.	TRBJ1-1	TGTGCCAGCAGTTTTAGGTCCGGACAGGGGGTGGCTGAAGCTTTCTTT	CASSFRSGQGVAEAFF
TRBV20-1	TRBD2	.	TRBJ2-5	TGCAGTGCGCGGAGGACTAGCGGGGAAGAGACCCAGTACTTC	CSARRTSGEETQYF
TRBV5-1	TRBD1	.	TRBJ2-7	TGCGCCAGCAGCGGAGGGACAGGGGGACCCTACGAGCAGTACTTC	CASSGGTGGPYEQYF
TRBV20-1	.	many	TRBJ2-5	TGCAGTGCGCCTTCGGCCAGTCGAGAGACCCAGTACTTC	CSAPSASRETQYF
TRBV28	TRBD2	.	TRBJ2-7	TGTGCCAACAGAAGCGGGAGTTCCTACGAGCAGTACTTC	CANRSGSSYEQYF
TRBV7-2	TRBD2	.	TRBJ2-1	TGTGCCAGCAGCCTAACTAGCGGGGGCTCTAGGGCGTGGAATGAGCAGTTCTTC	CASSLTSGGSRAWNEQFF
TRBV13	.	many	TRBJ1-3	TGTGCCAGCAGCTTACGAGGCGGTCGCACCATATATTTT	CASSLRGGRTIYF
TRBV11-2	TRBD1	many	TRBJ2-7	TGTGCCAGCAGCTCGGACAGGGAGTACGAGCAGTACTTC	CASSSDREYEQYF
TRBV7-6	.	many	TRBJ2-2	TGTGCCAGCAGCTTATCCCCAGGGACCACCGGGGAGCTGTTTTTT	CASSLSPGTTGELFF
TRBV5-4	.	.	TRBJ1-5	TGTGCCAGCAGCCGGGGGGTTGGCAATCAGCCCCAGCATTTT	CASSRGVGNQPQHF
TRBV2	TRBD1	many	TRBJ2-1	TGTGCCAGCAGTCCCACAGGGGTGGGGTACTACAATGAGCAGTTCTTC	CASSPTGVGYYNEQFF
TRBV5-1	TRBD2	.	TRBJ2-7	TGCGCCAGCAGCTTTCCCGGGACTACCTACGAGCAGTACTTC	CASSFPGTTYEQYF
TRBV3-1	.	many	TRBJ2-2	TGTGCCAGCAGTCCTTACACCGGGGAGCTGTTTTTT	CASSPYTGELFF
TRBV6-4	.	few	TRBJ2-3	TGTGCCAGCCCGCACCGGGATACCAACTTCACAGATACGCAGTATTTT	CASPHRDTNFTDTQYF
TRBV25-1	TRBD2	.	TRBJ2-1	TGTGCCAGCAGTGAAAGGGCGGGAGCAGGGAATGAGCAGTTCTTC	CASSERAGAGNEQFF
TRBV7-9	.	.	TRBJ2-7	TGTGCCAGCAGCCTGACCCGTGGCGAGCAGTACTTC	CASSLTRGEQYF
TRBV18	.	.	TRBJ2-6	TGTGCCAGCTCACCGTCAGAGGCTGGGGCCAACGTCCTGACTTTC	CASSPSEAGANVLTF
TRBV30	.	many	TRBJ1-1	TGTGCCTGGAATCTAGTCCCGGGCGGCGCTGAAGCTTTCTTT	CAWNLVPGGAEAFF
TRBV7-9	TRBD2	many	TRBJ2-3	TGTGCCAGCAGCCCGACTAGCAAAGTGCAGTATTTT	CASSPTSKVQYF
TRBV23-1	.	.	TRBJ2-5	TGCGCCAGCAGTCCTACTCCTCAAGAGACCCAGTACTTC	CASSPTPQETQYF
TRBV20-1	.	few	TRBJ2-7	TGCAGTGCTTCCGCTCGGGAGCAGTACTTC	CSASAREQYF
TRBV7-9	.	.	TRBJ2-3	TGTGCCAGCAGCTTAATGGGGAGCGGCGGGGGCCCCACAGATACGCAGTATTTT	CASSLMGSGGGPTDTQYF
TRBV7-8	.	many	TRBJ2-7	TGTGCCAGCAGCTTCTCCTACGAGCAGTACTTC	CASSFSYEQYF
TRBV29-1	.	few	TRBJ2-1	TGCAGCGTTTGTATCGGGGGATCGGGAGTGGGGAATGAGCAGTTCTTC	CSVCIGGSGVGNEQFF
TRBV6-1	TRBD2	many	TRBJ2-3	TGTGCCAGCAGTGAAGCGCTAGCGGGCACAGATACGCAGTATTTT	CASSEALAGTDTQYF
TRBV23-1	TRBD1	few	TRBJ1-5	TGCGCCAGCAGTCAATCTAACAGGGGCATAGCCTTCAATCAGCCCCAGCATTTT	CASSQSNRGIAFNQPQHF
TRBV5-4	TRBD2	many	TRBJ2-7	TGTGCCAGCAGCTTTTCCAGCGGGAGCTCCTACGAGCAGTACTTC	CASSFSSGSSYEQYF
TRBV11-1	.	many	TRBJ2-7	TGTGCCAGCAGCTTGAACGACATGAACTACGAGCAGTACTTC	CASSLNDMNYEQYF
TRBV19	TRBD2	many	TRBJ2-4	TGTGCCAGTAGTACACTAAGCGGGAGGCTGGCCAAAAACATTCAGTACTTC	CASSTLSGRLAKNIQYF
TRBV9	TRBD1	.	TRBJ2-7	TGTGCCAGCAGCGCAGGGACAGGGCCATCGGGGGAGCAGTACTTC	CASSAGTGPSGEQYF
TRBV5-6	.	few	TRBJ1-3	TGTGCCAGCAGCTTACGGAACTCTGGAAACACCATATATTTT	CASSLRNSGNTIYF
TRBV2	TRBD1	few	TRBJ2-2	TGTGCCAGCAGTGAAGCTCAGGACAGGGGCTATGGGGAGCTGTTTTTT	CASSEAQDRGYGELFF
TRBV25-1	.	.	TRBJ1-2	TGTGCCAGCAGTGATTGGCAGGCTGAGAGCTATGGCTACACCTTC	CASSDWQAESYGYTF
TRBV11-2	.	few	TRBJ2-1	TGTGCCAGCAGCTTAGAGGGGATAGGGTCCTACAATGAGCAGTTCTTC	CASSLEGIGSYNEQFF
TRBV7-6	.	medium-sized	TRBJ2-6	TGTGCCAGCAGCTCCACGACGCTCGGGGCCAACGTCCTGACTTTC	CASSSTTLGANVLTF
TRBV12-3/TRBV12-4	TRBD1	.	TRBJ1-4	TGTGCCAGCACCAGACAGGGGGCAGGAGAAAAACTGTTTTTT	CASTRQGAGEKLFF
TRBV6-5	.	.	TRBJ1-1	TGTGCCAGCAGTTTCCCCGAGGGGGGGAGCACTGAAGCTTTCTTT	CASSFPEGGSTEAFF
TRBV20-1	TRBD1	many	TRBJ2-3	TGCAGTGCCCTGACAGGGTTGTTCACAGATACGCAGTATTTT	CSALTGLFTDTQYF
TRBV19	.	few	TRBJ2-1	TGTGCCAGTGGTGTCGGCTCCTACAATGAGCAGTTCTTC	CASGVGSYNEQFF
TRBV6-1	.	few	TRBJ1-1	TGTGCCAGCAGGGTCCGATTTCAAAACACTGAAGCTTTCTTT	CASRVRFQNTEAFF
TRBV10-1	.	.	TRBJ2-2	TGCGCCAGCAGTGAGGGGGCGAACACCGGGGAGCTGTTTTTT	CASSEGANTGELFF
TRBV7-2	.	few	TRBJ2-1	TGTGCCAGCAGCTTAGCGGATCGCTCCTACAATGAGCAGTTCTTC	CASSLADRSYNEQFF
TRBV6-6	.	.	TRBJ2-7	TGTGCCAGCAAGCTACAGGGCTACGAGCAGTACTTC	CASKLQGYEQYF
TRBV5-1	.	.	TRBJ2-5	TGCGCCAGCAGCCCGACGGCAGGTCAAGAGACCCAGTACTTC	CASSPTAGQETQYF
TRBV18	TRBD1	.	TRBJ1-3	TGTGCCAGCTCGTACACAGGGGCTGGAAACACCATATATTTT	CASSYTGAGNTIYF
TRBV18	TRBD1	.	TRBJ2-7	TGTGCCAGCTCACCACCGATGGGGACAGAACGCTACGAGCAGTACTTC	CASSPPMGTERYEQYF
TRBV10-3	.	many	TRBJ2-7	TGTGCCATCAGGAGACAGGCGGGATACGAGCAGTACTTC	CAIRRQAGYEQYF
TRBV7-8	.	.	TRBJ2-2	TGTGCCAGCAGCTTCGCGGCGGGGACGAACACCGGGGAGCTGTTTTTT	CASSFAAGTNTGELFF
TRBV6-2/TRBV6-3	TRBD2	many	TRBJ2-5	TGTGCCAGCAGTTACTCGAATTCGGGGGGTAAGACCCAGTACTTC	CASSYSNSGGKTQYF
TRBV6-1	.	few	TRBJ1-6	TGTGCCAGCAGTGAACGTTGGGCTTCACCCCTCCACTTT	CASSERWASPLHF
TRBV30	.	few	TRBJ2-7	TGTGCCTGGAGTGTATCGAGCGGGTTGGACCTGTACTTC	CAWSVSSGLDLYF
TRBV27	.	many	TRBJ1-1	TGTGCCAGCAGTTTATTTCGGGGGGCACGGGATTTAAACACTGAAGCTTTCTTT	CASSLFRGARDLNTEAFF
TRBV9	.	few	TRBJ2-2	TGTGCCAGCAGCCCCGGAGGAGGGGTCAACACCGGGGAGCTGTTTTTT	CASSPGGGVNTGELFF
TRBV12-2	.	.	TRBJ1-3	TGTGCAAGTCGCTTAGGAGGGCAGGGGGCAGCTATTGGAAACACCATATATTTT	CASRLGGQGAAIGNTIYF
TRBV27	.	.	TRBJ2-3	TGTGCCAGCAGTTGGGCTGGCACAGATACGCAGTATTTT	CASSWAGTDTQYF
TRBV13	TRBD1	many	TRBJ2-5	TGTGCCAGCAGCCTCCGCCTCAGACAGGGCAGGTATGAGACCCAGTACTTC	CASSLRLRQGRYETQYF
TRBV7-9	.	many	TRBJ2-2	TGTGCCAGCAGCTATGCGGCCAATCCCTCGGGGGAGCTGTTTTTT	CASSYAANPSGELFF
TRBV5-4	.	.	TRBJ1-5	TGTGCCAGCAGCTTCGGGAGTCAGCCCCAGCATTTT	CASSFGSQPQHF